This T cell receptor beta chain was recovered during a study of blood T cell repertoires in COVID-19. Overall study context: COVID-19 samples collected from the United States, Italy and Spain covered acute and convalescent phases. T cells, B-cell-depleted T cells, or PBMCs supplied cDNA or gDNA.

Trimming left V 1 base short and J 0 bases short, with 8 bases between. CDR1 and CDR2 from the germline V gene are SGHRS and YFSETQ. The CDR3 is 15 amino acids. The authors' processing: Amplified reference gene primers provided the basis for estimating nucleated cell counts. Sequencing used immunoSEQ multiplex PCR; TCRdb keeps in-frame clones, though not all of them. The D gene and trimming were derived from the DNA, and the V and J assignments and clone size from that table. The table shows roughly 240,000 clones, with around 87% occurring only once. What was sequenced was peripheral blood. This chain links TRBV5-1 with TRBJ2-1; unclear D gene. This clonotype was obtained from a man younger than 30 with active or convalescent COVID-19. The CDR3 DNA sequence: TGCGCCAGCAGCTTGCGGCGGAGCTCCTACAATGAGCAGTTCTTC. The encoded protein is CASSLRRSSYNEQFF.